This T cell receptor beta chain was sequenced during a study of T cell responses to AZD1222 COVID-19 vaccine. Per germline, CDR1 SGHRS and CDR2 YFSETQ. This CDR3 is 16 amino acids long. Trimming stripped 3 bases from V and 0 bases from J, with 15 bases between. As for this clone: Its antigen is still unknown.

Only in-frame clones appear in the TCRdb table, and some are missing; sequencing was by immunoSEQ multiplex PCR. The profile shows approximately 210,000 clones, less than 95% of them singletons. Study-level findings and limits: Every sample of the repertoires postdated the peak T cell response. Receipt of two AZD1222 doses was followed by a rise in Spike-specific TCR breadth and depth.

This TCR was recovered from an adult who received the MenACWY meningococcal vaccine as a control. This specimen was peripheral blood, taken 28 days after the second dose of the MenACWY control vaccine. The chain couples TRBV5-1 to TRBJ1-1, with D unresolved. CDR3 sequence (DNA): TGCGCCAGCAGCTCGGGCGGGAGCCTGTTGAACACTGAAGCTTTCTTT. As protein: CASSSGGSLLNTEAFF.